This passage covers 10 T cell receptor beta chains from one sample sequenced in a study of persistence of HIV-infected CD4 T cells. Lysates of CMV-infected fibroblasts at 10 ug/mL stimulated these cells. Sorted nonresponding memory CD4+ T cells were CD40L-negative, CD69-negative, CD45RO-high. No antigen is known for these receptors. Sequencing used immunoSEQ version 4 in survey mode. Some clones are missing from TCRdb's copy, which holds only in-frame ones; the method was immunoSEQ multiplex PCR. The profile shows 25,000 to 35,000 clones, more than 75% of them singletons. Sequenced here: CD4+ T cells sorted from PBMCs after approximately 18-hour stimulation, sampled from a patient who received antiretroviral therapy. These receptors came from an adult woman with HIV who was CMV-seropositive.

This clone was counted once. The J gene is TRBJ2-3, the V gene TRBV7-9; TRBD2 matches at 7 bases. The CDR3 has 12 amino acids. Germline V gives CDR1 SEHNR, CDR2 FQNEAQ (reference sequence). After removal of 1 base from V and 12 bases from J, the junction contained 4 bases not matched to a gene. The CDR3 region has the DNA TGTGCCAGCAGCTTAGAGACTAGCAGTCAGTATTTT. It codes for CASSLETSSQYF.

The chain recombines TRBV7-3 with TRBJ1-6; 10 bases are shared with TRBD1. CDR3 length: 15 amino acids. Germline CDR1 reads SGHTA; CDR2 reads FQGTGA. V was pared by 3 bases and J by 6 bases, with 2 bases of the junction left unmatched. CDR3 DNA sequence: TGTGCCAGCAGCTTCCGGGACAGGGGTAATTCACCCCTCCACTTT. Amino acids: CASSFRDRGNSPLHF.

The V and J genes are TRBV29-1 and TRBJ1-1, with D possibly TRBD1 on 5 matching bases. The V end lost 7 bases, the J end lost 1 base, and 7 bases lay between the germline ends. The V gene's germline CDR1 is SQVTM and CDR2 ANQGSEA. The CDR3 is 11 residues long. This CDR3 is CSARENTEAFF. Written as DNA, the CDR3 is TGCAGCGCCAGGGAGAACACTGAAGCTTTCTTT.

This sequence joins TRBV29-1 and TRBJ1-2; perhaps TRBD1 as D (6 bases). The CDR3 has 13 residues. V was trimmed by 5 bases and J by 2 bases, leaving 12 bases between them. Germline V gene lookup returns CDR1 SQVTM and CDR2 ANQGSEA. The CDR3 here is CSVRDTGNYGYTF. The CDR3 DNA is TGCAGCGTTCGGGACACGGGGAACTATGGCTACACCTTC.

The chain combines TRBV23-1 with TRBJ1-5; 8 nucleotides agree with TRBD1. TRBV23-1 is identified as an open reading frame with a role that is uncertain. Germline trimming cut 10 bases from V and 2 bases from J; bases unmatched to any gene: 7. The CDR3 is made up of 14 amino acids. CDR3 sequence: CAIPDRGGNQPQHF. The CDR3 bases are TGCGCCATCCCTGACAGGGGTGGCAATCAGCCCCAGCATTTT.

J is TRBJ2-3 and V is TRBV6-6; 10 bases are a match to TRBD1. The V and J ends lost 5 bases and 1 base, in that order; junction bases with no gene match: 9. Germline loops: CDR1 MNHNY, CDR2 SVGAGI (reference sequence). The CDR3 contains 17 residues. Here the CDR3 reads CASSPRQGARGTDTQYF. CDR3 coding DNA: TGTGCCAGCAGTCCTAGACAGGGGGCGCGGGGCACAGATACGCAGTATTTT.

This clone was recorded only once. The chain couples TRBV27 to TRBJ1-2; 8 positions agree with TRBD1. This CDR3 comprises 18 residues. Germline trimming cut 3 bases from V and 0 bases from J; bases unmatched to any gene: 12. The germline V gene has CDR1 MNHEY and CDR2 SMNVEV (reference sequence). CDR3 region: CASSFLPLRTGTNYGYTF. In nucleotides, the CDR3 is TGTGCCAGCAGTTTCTTGCCCCTTAGGACAGGGACTAACTATGGCTACACCTTC.

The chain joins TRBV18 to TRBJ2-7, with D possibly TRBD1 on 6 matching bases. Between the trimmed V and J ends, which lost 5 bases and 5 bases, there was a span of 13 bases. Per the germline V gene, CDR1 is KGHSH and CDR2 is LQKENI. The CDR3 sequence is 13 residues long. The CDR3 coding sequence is TGTGCCAGCTCAGGAGACACAGGGAACGAGCAGTACTTC. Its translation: CASSGDTGNEQYF.

In DNA, the CDR3 is TGTGCCAGTAGTCTGACAGCGAACACCGGGGAGCTGTTTTTT. Its protein is CASSLTANTGELFF. The chain recombines TRBV19 with TRBJ2-2; D might be TRBD1 (5 bases). V was clipped by 5 bases and J by 0 bases, with 7 bases between them. CDR3 length equals 14 residues. CDR1 is LNHDA, CDR2 SQIVND, per germline (reference sequence).

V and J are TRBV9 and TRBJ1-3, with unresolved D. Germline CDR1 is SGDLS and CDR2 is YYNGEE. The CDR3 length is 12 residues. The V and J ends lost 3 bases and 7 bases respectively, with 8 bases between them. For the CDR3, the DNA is TGTGCCAGCAGCGAGGGAGGGAACACCATATATTTT. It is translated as CASSEGGNTIYF.